In this sample, the clone carrying this T cell receptor (beta chain) turned up a few times. As yet, its antigen is unknown. These data come from a study of identical twins. Study-wide findings and caveats: There were fewer insertions in abundant cord blood beta clonotypes, but memory repertoires showed no such pattern.

The CDR3 covers 13 residues. Looked up from germline, CDR1 is SGHNT and CDR2 is YENEEA. With 1 base clipped from V and 10 bases from J, the junction kept 3 bases outside the gene matches. TCRdb itself ran the 5' RACE reads through MiXCR, one entry per CDR3 protein. The sample yields hundreds of thousands of distinct CDR3 sequences, 6% to 6.5% seen once. Input material: naive T cells sorted from blood. V is TRBV11-3 and J is TRBJ2-1; 8 bases are a match to TRBD1. The TCR originated in a man in his late teens or twenties in good health. The CDR3 here is CASSLARTGEQFF. CDR3 DNA sequence: TGTGCCAGCAGCTTAGCTAGGACAGGGGAGCAGTTCTTC.